What follows describes a single T cell receptor (beta chain). The antigen is unknown. These data are taken from a study of cytomegalovirus exposure and HLA in healthy donors. Sequencing was performed with immunoSEQ multiplex PCR; in TCRdb, only in-frame clones are kept and a portion is missing. The table lists 90,000 to 110,000 clones, roughly 86% of them singletons, with 3% to 4% in the top ten. Germline CDR1 reads PRHDT; CDR2 reads FYEKMQ (reference sequence). The CDR3 is 16 amino acids. The V and J ends lost 5 bases and 3 bases, in that order; junction bases with no gene match: 7. Study-wide findings and caveats: The tendency of first-cohort TCR clusters to co-occur in the 90 to 150 validation repertoires emerged from a later analysis. As confirmed in vitro, a few CMV-associated chains were specific for CMV antigens. Among TCR sequences, most were rare, though some public TCRs appeared in many donors. The investigators catalogued 150 to 200 TCR beta chains as cytomegalovirus-associated.

The sequenced sample consisted of PBMCs. The V and J genes are TRBV13 and TRBJ2-3, with TRBD2 identical over 11 bases. The TCR originated in a woman between 18 and 30 years old in good health and CMV-seropositive. The CDR3 loop is CASSPTSGSGTDTQYF. In DNA form, the CDR3 reads TGTGCCAGCAGCCCTACTAGCGGGAGCGGGACAGATACGCAGTATTTT. Variable domain in full (rest from reference TRBV13 and TRBJ2-3): AAGVIQSPRHLIKEKRETATLKCYPIPRHDTVYWYQQGPGQDPQFLISFYEKMQSDKGSIPDRFSAQQFSDYHSELNMSSLELGDSALYFCASSPTSGSGTDTQYFGPGTRLTVL.